Each of the 5 T cell receptor beta chains below was sequenced from the same sample in a study of T cell responses to AZD1222 COVID-19 vaccine. Sequenced by immunoSEQ multiplex PCR; TCRdb stores in-frame clones only, minus some. The sample records over 100,000 clones, roughly 90% being singletons. The sequenced sample was peripheral blood, obtained on day 0 of AZD1222 vaccination. The receptors originated from an adult in good health.

The chain joins TRBV11-2 to TRBJ2-7; tentatively, D is TRBD2 (5 bases). The V end was cut by 5 bases, the J end by 1 base, with 12 bases between. The CDR3 has 14 residues. CDR1 SGHAT and CDR2 FQNNGV come from the germline V gene. CDR3 sequence reads: CASSQDGLSYEQYF. CDR3 DNA sequence: TGTGCCAGCAGCCAGGACGGACTTTCCTACGAGCAGTACTTC.

The table lists this clone with a count of one. The rearrangement links TRBV3-1 (or the pseudogene TRBV3-2) to TRBJ1-1; D gene unclear. With 2 bases removed from V and 10 bases from J, the gap between germline ends came to 11 bases. This CDR3 is 12 amino acids long. Germline lookup yields CDR1 LGHDT and CDR2 YNNKEL (reference sequence). The CDR3 region has the DNA TGTGCCAGCAGCCAATCTTTTGGGCGAGCTTTCTTT. Amino acid sequence: CASSQSFGRAFF.

The chain is built from TRBV27 and TRBJ2-2; D call uncertain. CDR3 length equals 15 residues. Trimming cost V 0 bases and J 0 bases, with 5 bases left between them. Germline loops: CDR1 MNHEY, CDR2 SMNVEV (reference sequence). This CDR3 is CASSLSLTNTGELFF. For the CDR3, the DNA is TGTGCCAGCAGTTTATCTCTAACGAACACCGGGGAGCTGTTTTTT.

The chain combines TRBV5-1 with TRBJ2-7; the D call may be TRBD1 or TRBD2 (5 bases each). This CDR3 is built from 14 residues. V was clipped by 4 bases and J by 0 bases, with 11 bases between them. Germline V gene data show CDR1 as SGHRS and CDR2 as YFSETQ. The CDR3 DNA reads as TGCGCCAGCAGCCGGGACGAGAGCTCCTACGAGCAGTACTTC. Residues: CASSRDESSYEQYF.

The chain carries TRBV4-3 and TRBJ1-6; 7 nucleotides match TRBD1. V gave up 3 bases and J gave up 5 bases; unmatched junction bases: 10. This CDR3 contains 17 residues. Germline CDR1 is LGHNA and CDR2 is YSLEER. CDR3 region: CASSHLQGRKNNSPLHF. CDR3 DNA sequence: TGCGCCAGCAGCCATCTACAGGGGCGAAAGAATAATTCACCCCTCCACTTT.